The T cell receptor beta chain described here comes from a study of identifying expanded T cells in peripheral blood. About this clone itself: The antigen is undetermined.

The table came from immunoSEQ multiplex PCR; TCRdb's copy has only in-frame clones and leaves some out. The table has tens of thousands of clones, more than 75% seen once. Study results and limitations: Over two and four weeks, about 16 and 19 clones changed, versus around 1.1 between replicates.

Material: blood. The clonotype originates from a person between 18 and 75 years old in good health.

Here the CDR3 DNA reads TGTGCCTGGAGTAAGGGGCTAGCGGGGGGAACAGATACGCAGTATTTT. As protein: CAWSKGLAGGTDTQYF. The rearrangement joins TRBV30 to TRBJ2-3, with TRBD2 identical over 11 bases. Per germline, CDR1 GTSNPN and CDR2 SVGIG (reference sequence). CDR3 length: 16 residues. J was trimmed by 3 bases and V by 2 bases; bases with no gene match: 7.